The clone carrying this T cell receptor beta chain was picked up a small number of times. MiXCR was run by TCRdb on the 5' RACE reads, yielding one entry per CDR3 protein. The sample includes more than 150,000 distinct CDR3 sequences, around a sixth seen only once; the top ten take around 4.1%. These data originate in a study of CD8 T cells in ankylosing spondylitis. The CDR3 has 12 residues. Trimming removed 10 bases at V and 7 bases at J, with 14 bases between. Germline CDR1 and CDR2: SEHNR and FQNEAQ (reference sequence). The sequence was collected from a male donor under 30 with ankylosing spondylitis or in good health (not recorded which). The sequencing input was blood, either unsorted or a sorted T cell fraction (not recorded which). The chain recombines TRBV7-9 with TRBJ2-1, with TRBD2 as a possible D gene (6 bases). The CDR3 coding sequence is TGTGCCATCCTAGGGGCGGGGAATGAGCAGTTCTTC. As protein: CAILGAGNEQFF.